Below, 17 T cell receptor beta chains from the same sample are listed, as sequenced in a study of CD8+CD57+ T cells in acquired aplastic anemia. Genomic DNA provided the template from which TCR beta VDJ and CDR3 profiles were obtained. One entry per CDR3 protein results from TCRdb running MiXCR on the reads. This table holds hundreds of thousands of distinct CDR3 sequences, over 25% found once. CD8+CD57+ cell expansion, shown by flow cytometry, had occurred in the patients selected for sequencing. The sequenced material came from sorted CD4+, CD8+, or CD8+CD57+ T cells (not recorded which) from PBMCs. These receptors all stem from a human donor with aplastic anemia.

The rearrangement uses TRBV2 and TRBJ1-2, with D unclear. V shed 1 base and J shed 12 bases, with 15 bases lying between them. The germline CDR1 and CDR2 sequences are SNHLY and FYNNEI. CDR3 length: 13 amino acids. Here the CDR3 reads CASSEGRISGNTF. CDR3 nucleotide sequence: TGTGCCAGCAGTGAAGGCAGGATCTCTGGAAACACCTTC. Filled out from reference TRBV2 and TRBJ1-2, the complete variable domain reads EPEVTQTPSHQVTQMGQEVILRCVPISNHLYFYWYRQILGQKVEFLVSFYNNEISEKSEIFDDQFSVERPDGSNFTLKIRSTKLEDSAMYFCASSEGRISGNTFGSGTRLTVV.

The V and J genes are TRBV3-1 and TRBJ1-6; 7 bases line up with TRBD1. CDR3 length equals 16 residues. CDR1 and CDR2 (germline): LGHDT, YNNKEL (reference sequence). Trimming at V came to 4 bases and at J to 10 bases, leaving 13 bases not matched to a gene. The CDR3 DNA reads as TGTGCCAGCAGCCGGAACAGGGGAGCAGGAGGATCACCCCTCCACTTT. Translation gives CASSRNRGAGGSPLHF.

This clonotype was observed a few times. The V and J genes are TRBV11-2 and TRBJ2-7; 7 nucleotides match TRBD2. There are 15 residues in the CDR3. CDR1 and CDR2 (germline): SGHAT, FQNNGV. V lost 6 bases to trimming and J lost 6 bases; unmatched junction nucleotides: 14. The CDR3 here is CASRTTSSSPFEQYF. DNA of the CDR3: TGTGCCAGCAGAACGACTAGCTCCTCACCCTTCGAGCAGTACTTC.

The rearrangement links TRBV11-3 to TRBJ1-1; D may be TRBD1 (5 bases). There are 14 residues in the CDR3. Trimming took 7 bases from V and 1 from J, leaving 13 bases between them. Germline CDR1 and CDR2: SGHNT and YENEEA. CDR3 protein: CASNFLGANTEAFF. The DNA for the CDR3 is TGTGCCAGCAACTTCCTAGGGGCGAACACTGAAGCTTTCTTT.

The V and J genes are TRBV20-1 and TRBJ2-3; D gene ambiguous. The CDR3 loop spans 14 amino acids. CDR1 and CDR2 from the germline V gene are DFQATT and SNEGSKA (reference sequence). Between the trimmed V and J ends, which lost 3 bases and 0 bases, there was a span of 10 bases. The CDR3 sequence: CSASTTPSTDTQYF. The CDR3 bases are TGCAGTGCTAGTACTACCCCTAGCACAGATACGCAGTATTTT.

This clonotype was seen repeatedly, ten times or more. The V call is TRBV6-1, the J call TRBJ2-7; 7 bases agree with TRBD1. CDR3 length: 15 residues. The germline gives CDR1 MNHNS, CDR2 SASEGT. J was trimmed by 0 bases and V by 5 bases; bases with no gene match: 7. The CDR3, as DNA: TGTGCCAGCAGTAAGGGACAGACCAGCTCCTACGAGCAGTACTTC. Its protein product is CASSKGQTSSYEQYF.

This clonotype was seen more than once but under ten times. A much larger clone is a single base away; this may be a read error. The chain is built from TRBV19 and TRBJ1-1; D is undetermined. The CDR3 contains 13 residues. The germline V gene encodes CDR1 LNHDA and CDR2 SQIVND (reference sequence). The CDR3 nucleotides are TGTGCCAGTAGCAAGGAAAGGAACGCTGAAGCTTTCTTT. Protein: CASSKERNAEAFF.

This clonotype has a handful of counts. A much larger clone is a single base away; this may be a read error. The gene calls are TRBV2 and TRBJ2-2; TRBD2 might be the D (5 bases). Germline CDR1 SNHLY, CDR2 FYNNEI. The CDR3 contains 14 residues. DNA for the CDR3: TGTGCCAGCAGTGAAGCGCGAGGGCACGGGGAGCTGGTTTTT. Amino acid sequence: CASSEARGHGELVF.

This clonotype has at least ten counts. The CDR3 does not close with the conserved phenylalanine or tryptophan, likely indicating a read error. The DNA is left out, because the CDR3 cannot be placed on it with certainty; the CDR3 is given as TCRdb lists it. This chain joins TRBV7-9 and TRBJ1-6. Germline V gene sequence: CDR1 SEHNR, CDR2 FQNEAQ (reference sequence). The CDR3 region is 8 residues in length, termini included. The CDR3 spells CASSPLLT.

At least ten counts were recorded for this clonotype. The chain uses TRBV9 and TRBJ2-7, with D tentatively TRBD2 (6 bases). The CDR3 covers 14 residues. The V gene's germline CDR1 is SGDLS and CDR2 YYNGEE. V was cut by 0 bases and J by 5 bases, with 12 bases left in between. The CDR3 nucleotides read TGTGCCAGCAGCGTAGCTCTCGGGGGTGACGAGCAGTACTTC. It encodes CASSVALGGDEQYF.

In its sample, this clonotype was seen many times. The chain recombines TRBV24-1 with TRBJ2-2, with 8 bases lining up with TRBD1. The J segment lost 5 bases and the V segment lost 2 bases, leaving 6 bases of the junction unmatched. Germline-derived CDR1 and CDR2 are KGHDR and SFDVKD. This CDR3 has 16 amino acids. The CDR3 is CATSDSGQVKTGELFF. In DNA form, the CDR3 reads TGTGCCACCAGTGATTCGGGACAGGTAAAGACCGGGGAGCTGTTTTTT.

This clonotype was recorded many times. The V gene is TRBV6-5, the J gene TRBJ1-6, with no clear D. CDR3 length: 13 amino acids. With 2 bases removed from V and 8 bases from J, the gap between germline ends came to 7 bases. CDR1 is MNHEY, CDR2 SVGAGI, per germline. The CDR3 loop reads CASSYARDSPLHF. The DNA for the CDR3 is TGTGCCAGCAGTTACGCCCGGGATTCACCCCTCCACTTT.

A few counts support this clonotype. The V gene is TRBV2, the J gene TRBJ2-6; D unresolved. The V end was cut by 4 bases, the J end by 6 bases, with 16 bases between. Germline values: CDR1 SNHLY, CDR2 FYNNEI. CDR3 length: 16 residues. As DNA, the CDR3 is TGTGCCAGCAGTGTCATGGCCGAATATGTGGCCAACGTCCTGACTTTC. This translates into CASSVMAEYVANVLTF.

This clonotype was counted between two and nine times. The J gene is TRBJ1-5, the V gene TRBV4-1; D is undetermined. Looked up from germline, CDR1 is MGHRA and CDR2 is YSYEKL. This CDR3 has 15 residues. V gave up 4 bases and J gave up 9 bases, with 19 bases separating them. The CDR3 coding sequence is TGCGCCAGCAGCCCCTTTGTATGGTCTGGTTTGCCCCAGCATTTT. It yields the protein CASSPFVWSGLPQHF.

This clonotype was recorded once. V is TRBV24-1 and J is TRBJ1-1; D perhaps matches TRBD1 (5 bases). CDR1 is KGHDR and CDR2 is SFDVKD in the germline V gene. Trimming shortened V by 4 bases and J by 8 bases, and 16 bases separated the two germline ends. The CDR3 loop spans 14 amino acids. The CDR3 sequence is CATSEYTGRREAFF. The DNA for the CDR3 is TGTGCCACCAGTGAGTACACGGGACGAAGGGAAGCTTTCTTT.

In regard to this clonotype: Likely a read error: the CDR3 ends without its conserved phenylalanine or tryptophan. The chain is built from TRBV2 and TRBJ1-2; no clear D. The CDR3 is made up of 13 amino acids. CDR1 and CDR2 (germline): SNHLY, FYNNEI. V was pared by 8 bases and J by 3 bases, with 13 bases between. CDR3 DNA: TGTGCCAGCGCCTCCGGGGATGACTATGGCTACACCCTC. This codes for CASASGDDYGYTL.

This clonotype has a handful of counts. This chain joins TRBV9 and TRBJ2-1, with 12 nucleotides matching TRBD2. The CDR3 is 15 amino acids. The germline V gene has CDR1 SGDLS and CDR2 YYNGEE. The trim removed 3 bases at V and 8 bases at J, leaving 6 bases unmatched. Here the CDR3 reads CASSGRLAGVDEQFF. Here the CDR3 DNA reads TGTGCCAGCAGCGGCCGACTAGCGGGGGTGGATGAGCAGTTCTTC.